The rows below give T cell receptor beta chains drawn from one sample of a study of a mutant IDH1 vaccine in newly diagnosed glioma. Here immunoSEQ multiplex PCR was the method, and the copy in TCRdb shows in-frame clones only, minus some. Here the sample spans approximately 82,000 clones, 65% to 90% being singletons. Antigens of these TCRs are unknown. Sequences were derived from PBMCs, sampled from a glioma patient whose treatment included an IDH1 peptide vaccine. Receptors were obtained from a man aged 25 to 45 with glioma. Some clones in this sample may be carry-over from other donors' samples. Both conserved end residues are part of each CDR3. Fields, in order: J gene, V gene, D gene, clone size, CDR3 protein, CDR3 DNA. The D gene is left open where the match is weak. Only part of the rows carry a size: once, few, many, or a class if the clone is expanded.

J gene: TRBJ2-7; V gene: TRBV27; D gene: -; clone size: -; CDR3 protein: CASRIQGQGGSYEQYF; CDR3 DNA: TGTGCCAGCAGGATACAGGGTCAAGGTGGTTCCTACGAGCAGTACTTC
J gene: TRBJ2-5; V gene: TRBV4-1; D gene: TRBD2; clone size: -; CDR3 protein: CASSQTGGVETQYF; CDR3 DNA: TGCGCCAGCAGCCAGACCGGGGGGGTTGAGACCCAGTACTTC
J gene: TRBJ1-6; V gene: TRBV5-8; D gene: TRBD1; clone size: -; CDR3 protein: CASSLPRDRGVRFSPLHF; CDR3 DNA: TGTGCCAGCAGCTTGCCCCGGGACAGGGGCGTGAGGTTTTCACCCCTCCACTTT
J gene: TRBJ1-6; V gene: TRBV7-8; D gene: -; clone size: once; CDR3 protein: CASSLGRNNSPLHF; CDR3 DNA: TGTGCCAGCAGCCTGGGACGTAATAATTCACCCCTCCACTTT
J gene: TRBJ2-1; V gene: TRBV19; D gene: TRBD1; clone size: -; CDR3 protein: CASTPDREGYNEQFF; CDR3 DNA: TGTGCCAGTACCCCGGACAGGGAAGGGTACAATGAGCAGTTCTTC
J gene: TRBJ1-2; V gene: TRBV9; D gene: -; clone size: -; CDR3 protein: CASYGGKLTNYGYTF; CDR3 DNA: TGTGCCAGCTACGGAGGGAAGTTAACTAACTATGGCTACACCTTC
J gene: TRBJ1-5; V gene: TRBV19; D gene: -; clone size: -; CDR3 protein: CASGTGFHQPQHF; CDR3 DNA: TGTGCCAGTGGGACTGGTTTTCATCAGCCCCAGCATTTT
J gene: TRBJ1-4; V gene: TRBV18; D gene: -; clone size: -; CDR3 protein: CASSPTDSPSEKLFF; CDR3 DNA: TGTGCCAGCTCCCCAACGGACAGTCCTAGTGAAAAACTGTTTTTT
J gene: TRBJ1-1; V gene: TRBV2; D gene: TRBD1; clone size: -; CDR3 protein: CASSPGTGGYTEAFF; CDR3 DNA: TGTGCCAGCAGTCCAGGGACAGGAGGGTACACTGAAGCTTTCTTT
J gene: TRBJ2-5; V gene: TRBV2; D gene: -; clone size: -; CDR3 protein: CASSETTSQETQYF; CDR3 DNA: TGTGCCAGCAGTGAAACGACTAGTCAGGAGACCCAGTACTTC
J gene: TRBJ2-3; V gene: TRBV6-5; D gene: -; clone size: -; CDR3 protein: CAARSVGSTDTQYF; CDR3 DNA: TGTGCCGCCCGAAGTGTAGGGTCCACAGATACGCAGTATTTT
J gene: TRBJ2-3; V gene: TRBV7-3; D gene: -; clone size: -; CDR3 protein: CASSPGHSTDTQYF; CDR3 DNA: TGTGCCAGCAGCCCAGGACACAGCACAGATACGCAGTATTTT
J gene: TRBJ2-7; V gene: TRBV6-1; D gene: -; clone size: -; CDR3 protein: CASSENVPEQYF; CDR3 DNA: TGTGCCAGCAGTGAAAATGTCCCCGAGCAGTACTTC
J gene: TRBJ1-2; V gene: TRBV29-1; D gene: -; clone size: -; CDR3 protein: CSHTGWDGYTF; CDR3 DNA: TGCAGCCATACGGGGTGGGATGGCTACACCTTC
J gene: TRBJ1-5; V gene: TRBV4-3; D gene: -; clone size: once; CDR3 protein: CASSQDSGKGQPQHF; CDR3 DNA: TGCGCCAGCAGCCAAGATTCGGGAAAAGGGCAGCCCCAGCATTTT
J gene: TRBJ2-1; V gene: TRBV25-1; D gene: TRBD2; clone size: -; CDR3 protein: CASRRSGGPYNEQFF; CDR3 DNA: TGTGCCAGCAGGAGGTCGGGGGGGCCCTACAATGAGCAGTTCTTC
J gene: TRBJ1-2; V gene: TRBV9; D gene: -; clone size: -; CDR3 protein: CASSVSGFGYTF; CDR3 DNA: TGTGCCAGCAGCGTATCAGGGTTCGGCTACACCTTC
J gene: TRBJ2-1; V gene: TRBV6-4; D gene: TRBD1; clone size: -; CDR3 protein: CASQIEPGGSYNEQFF; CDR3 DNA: TGTGCCAGCCAAATCGAGCCAGGGGGCTCCTACAATGAGCAGTTCTTC
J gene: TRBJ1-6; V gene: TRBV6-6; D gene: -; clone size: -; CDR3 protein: CASSYSSQNSPLHF; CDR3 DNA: TGTGCCAGCAGTTACTCGTCCCAGAATTCACCCCTCCACTTT
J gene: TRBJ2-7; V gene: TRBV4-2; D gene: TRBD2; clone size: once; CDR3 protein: CASSQETSGDHEQYF; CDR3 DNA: TGTGCCAGCAGCCAGGAGACTAGCGGGGACCACGAGCAGTACTTC
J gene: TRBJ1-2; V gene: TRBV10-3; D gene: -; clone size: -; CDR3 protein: CAINTIYYGYTF; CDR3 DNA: TGTGCCATCAACACCATCTACTATGGCTACACCTTC
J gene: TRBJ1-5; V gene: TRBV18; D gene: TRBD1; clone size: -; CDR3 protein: CASSPDRAVQPQHF; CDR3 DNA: TGTGCCAGCTCACCGGACAGGGCGGTACAGCCCCAGCATTTT
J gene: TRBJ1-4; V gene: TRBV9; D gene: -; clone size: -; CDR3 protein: CASILAMGATNEKLFF; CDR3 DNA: TGTGCCAGCATCTTAGCGATGGGGGCAACTAATGAAAAACTGTTTTTT
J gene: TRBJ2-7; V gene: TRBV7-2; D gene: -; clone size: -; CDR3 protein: CASSPRSSQGEQYF; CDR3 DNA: TGTGCCAGCAGCCCCCGCTCGTCCCAGGGCGAGCAGTACTTC
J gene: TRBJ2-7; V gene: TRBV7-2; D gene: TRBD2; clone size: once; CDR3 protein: CASSFRPSAGGSYEQYF; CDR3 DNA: TGTGCCAGCAGCTTCAGGCCCTCAGCGGGAGGGTCCTACGAGCAGTACTTC
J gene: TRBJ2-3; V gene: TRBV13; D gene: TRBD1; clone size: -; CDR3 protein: CASSSLDRRSTDTQYF; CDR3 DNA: TGTGCCAGCAGCTCCTTGGACAGGAGGAGCACAGATACGCAGTATTTT
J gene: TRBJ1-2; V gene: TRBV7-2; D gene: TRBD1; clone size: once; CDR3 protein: CASSPRGHVNYGYTF; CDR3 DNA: TGTGCCAGCAGCCCCAGGGGGCATGTCAACTATGGCTACACCTTC
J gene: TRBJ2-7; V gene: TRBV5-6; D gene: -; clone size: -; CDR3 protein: CASSSSYSLTYEQYF; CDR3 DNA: TGTGCCAGCAGCTCATCTTACAGCCTCACCTACGAGCAGTACTTC
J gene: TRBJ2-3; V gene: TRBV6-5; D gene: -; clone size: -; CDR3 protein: CASSRPSHTDTQYF; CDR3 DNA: TGTGCCAGCAGCCGTCCTTCCCACACAGATACGCAGTATTTT
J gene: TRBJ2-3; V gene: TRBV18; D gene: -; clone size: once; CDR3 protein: CASSPTVGVTDTQYF; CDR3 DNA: TGTGCCAGCTCCCCTACGGTGGGAGTCACAGATACGCAGTATTTT
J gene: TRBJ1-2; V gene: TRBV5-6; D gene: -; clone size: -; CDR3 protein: CASSLEGGGGYTF; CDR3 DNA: TGTGCCAGCAGCTTGGAGGGGGGTGGTGGCTACACCTTC
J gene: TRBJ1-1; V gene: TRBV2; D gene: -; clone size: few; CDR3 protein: CASTLSMNTEAFF; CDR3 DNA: TGTGCCAGCACCCTCTCTATGAACACTGAAGCTTTCTTT
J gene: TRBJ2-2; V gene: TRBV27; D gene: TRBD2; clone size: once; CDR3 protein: CASSPSRLAGGRAGELFF; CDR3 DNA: TGTGCCAGCAGTCCTTCCAGACTAGCGGGAGGCCGGGCCGGGGAGCTGTTTTTT
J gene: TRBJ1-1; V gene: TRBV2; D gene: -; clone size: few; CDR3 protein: CASSEVLRSASEAFF; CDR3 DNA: TGTGCCAGCAGTGAAGTCTTACGGTCAGCGAGTGAAGCTTTCTTT
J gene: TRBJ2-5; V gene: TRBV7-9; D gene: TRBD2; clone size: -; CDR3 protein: CASSLGFTSGGPDTETQYF; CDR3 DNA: TGTGCCAGCAGCTTAGGATTTACTAGCGGGGGTCCCGATACGGAGACCCAGTACTTC
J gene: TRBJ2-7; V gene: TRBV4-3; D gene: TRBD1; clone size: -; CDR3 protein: CASSQVTGGYDQYF; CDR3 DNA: TGCGCCAGCAGCCAAGTCACAGGGGGCTACGATCAGTACTTC
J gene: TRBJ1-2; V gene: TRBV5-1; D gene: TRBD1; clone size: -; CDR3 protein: CASSLAGTGGFGYTF; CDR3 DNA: TGCGCCAGCAGCTTGGCTGGGACAGGGGGGTTTGGCTACACCTTC
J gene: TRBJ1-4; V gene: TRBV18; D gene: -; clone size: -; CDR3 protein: CASSYGWDEKLFF; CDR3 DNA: TGTGCCAGCTCATATGGGTGGGATGAAAAACTGTTTTTT
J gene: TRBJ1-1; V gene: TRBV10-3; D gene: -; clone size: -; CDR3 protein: CAISELTGRTEAFF; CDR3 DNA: TGTGCCATCAGTGAGTTAACAGGGCGAACTGAAGCTTTCTTT
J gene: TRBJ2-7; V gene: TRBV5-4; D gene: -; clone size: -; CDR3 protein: CASSSGRSSYEQYF; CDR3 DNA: TGTGCCAGCAGCTCCGGAAGGTCATCCTACGAGCAGTACTTC
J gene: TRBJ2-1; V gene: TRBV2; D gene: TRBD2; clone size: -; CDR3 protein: CASKGRDNEQFF; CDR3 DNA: TGTGCCAGCAAGGGGAGGGACAATGAGCAGTTCTTC
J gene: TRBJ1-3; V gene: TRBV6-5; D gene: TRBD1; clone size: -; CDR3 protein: CASSEQGGNTIYF; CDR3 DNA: TGTGCCAGCAGTGAACAGGGGGGAAACACCATATATTTT
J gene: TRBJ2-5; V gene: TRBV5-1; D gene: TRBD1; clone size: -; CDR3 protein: CASSFGQGGSRETQYF; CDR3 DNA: TGCGCCAGCAGCTTTGGACAGGGGGGTAGCAGAGAGACCCAGTACTTC
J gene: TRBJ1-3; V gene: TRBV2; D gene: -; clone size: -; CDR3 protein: CASGAVRTAGNTIYF; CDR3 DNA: TGTGCCAGCGGGGCTGTCAGGACGGCAGGAAACACCATATATTTT
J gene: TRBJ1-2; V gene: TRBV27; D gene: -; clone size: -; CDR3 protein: CASSPRGSANYGYTF; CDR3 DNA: TGTGCCAGCAGTCCACGTGGGTCAGCTAACTATGGCTACACCTTC
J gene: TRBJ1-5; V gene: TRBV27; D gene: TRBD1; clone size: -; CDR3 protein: CASSLNRGTGPQHF; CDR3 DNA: TGTGCCAGCAGTTTAAACAGGGGGACGGGGCCCCAGCATTTT
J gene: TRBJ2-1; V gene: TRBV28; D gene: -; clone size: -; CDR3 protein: CASSLYGPQSSYNEQFF; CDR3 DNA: TGTGCCAGCAGTTTATACGGACCCCAGAGCTCCTACAATGAGCAGTTCTTC
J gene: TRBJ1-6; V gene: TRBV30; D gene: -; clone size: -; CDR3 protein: CAWAPGPNSPLHF; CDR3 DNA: TGTGCCTGGGCCCCGGGACCTAATTCACCCCTCCACTTT
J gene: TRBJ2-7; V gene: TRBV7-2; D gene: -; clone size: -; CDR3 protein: CASSPAREQYF; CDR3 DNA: TGTGCCAGCAGCCCCGCGAGGGAGCAGTACTTC
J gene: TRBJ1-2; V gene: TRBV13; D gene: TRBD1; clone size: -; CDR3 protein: CASSSRDRGRGYTF; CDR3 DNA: TGTGCCAGCAGCTCCCGGGACAGGGGCCGAGGCTACACCTTC
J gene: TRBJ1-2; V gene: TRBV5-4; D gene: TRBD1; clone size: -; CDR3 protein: CASSLEATGRGYTF; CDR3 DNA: TGTGCCAGCAGCTTGGAGGCGACAGGGAGGGGCTACACCTTC
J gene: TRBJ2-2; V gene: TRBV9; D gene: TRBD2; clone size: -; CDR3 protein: CASSAGTRPPGELFF; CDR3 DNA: TGTGCCAGCAGCGCCGGGACTAGGCCCCCCGGGGAGCTGTTTTTT
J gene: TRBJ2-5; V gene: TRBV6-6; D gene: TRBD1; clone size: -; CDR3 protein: CASSYQNRGPGETQYF; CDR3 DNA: TGTGCCAGCAGTTACCAAAACAGGGGGCCGGGGGAGACCCAGTACTTC
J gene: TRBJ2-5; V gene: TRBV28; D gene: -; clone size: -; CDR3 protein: CASSLQGRKTQYF; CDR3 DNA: TGTGCCAGCAGTTTACAGGGTCGGAAGACCCAGTACTTC
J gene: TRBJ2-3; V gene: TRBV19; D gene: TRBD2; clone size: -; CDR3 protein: CASSIRRLAGASTDTQYF; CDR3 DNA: TGTGCCAGTAGTATTAGGAGACTAGCGGGGGCAAGCACAGATACGCAGTATTTT
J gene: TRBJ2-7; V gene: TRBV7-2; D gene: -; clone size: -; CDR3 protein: CASSSNLDKPYEQYF; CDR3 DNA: TGTGCCAGCAGCTCGAACCTGGACAAGCCCTACGAGCAGTACTTC
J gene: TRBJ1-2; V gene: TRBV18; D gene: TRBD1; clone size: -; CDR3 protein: CASSGQVPYGYTF; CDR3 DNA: TGTGCCAGCTCAGGACAGGTTCCCTATGGCTACACCTTC
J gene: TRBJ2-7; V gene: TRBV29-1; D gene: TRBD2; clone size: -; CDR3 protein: CSGGLAGGEQYF; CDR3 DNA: TGCAGCGGCGGACTAGCGGGAGGAGAGCAGTACTTC